These 15 T cell receptor beta chains originate from one sample sequenced in a study of blood T cell repertoires in COVID-19. Profiling relied on immunoSEQ multiplex PCR, and the TCRdb table lists in-frame clones only, not all of them. The repertoire holds more than 350,000 clones, with 85% to 90% as singletons. Sequenced sample: PBMCs or T cells enriched from blood (not recorded which). These receptors originate from a man between 18 and 29 years old who had recovered from COVID-19.

The sample holds a few counts of this clone. This chain joins TRBV6-6 and TRBJ1-6; a weak D match, TRBD1 (5 bases). CDR3 length equals 16 residues. Germline CDR1 MNHNY, CDR2 SVGAGI (reference sequence). V lost 5 bases, J lost 6 bases, and 17 bases lay in between. CDR3 loop: CASSRTGGLGNSPLHF. CDR3 nucleotides: TGTGCCAGCAGTCGAACCGGGGGTTTAGGTAATTCACCCCTCCACTTT.

The chain has TRBV30 and TRBJ1-1; maybe TRBD1 (5 bases). The germline V gene encodes CDR1 GTSNPN and CDR2 SVGIG (reference sequence). The CDR3 totals 12 residues. With 8 bases removed from V and 4 bases from J, the gap between germline ends came to 14 bases. CDR3 residues: CARKGQTTEAFF. Here the CDR3 DNA reads TGTGCCCGGAAGGGGCAGACCACTGAAGCTTTCTTT.

V is TRBV18 and J is TRBJ2-7, with TRBD1 as a possible D gene (5 bases). Trimming cost V 2 bases and J 2 bases, with 13 bases left between them. Germline CDR1 is KGHSH and CDR2 is LQKENI. There are 15 residues in the CDR3. The CDR3 loop reads CASSPKQQVTYEQYF. The CDR3 DNA reads as TGTGCCAGCTCACCAAAACAACAGGTAACCTACGAGCAGTACTTC.

The chain has TRBV5-4 and TRBJ1-1; 7 positions match TRBD1. After removal of 3 bases from V and 3 bases from J, the junction contained 8 bases not matched to a gene. Germline V gene data show CDR1 as SGHNT and CDR2 as YYREEE (reference sequence). The CDR3 runs to 15 residues. The CDR3 nucleotides are TGTGCCAGCAGCTCTCGGACAGGAGGGGACACTGAAGCTTTCTTT. It translates to CASSSRTGGDTEAFF.

The CDR3 bases are TGTGCCAGCAGCCAAGATGAAGGTAGCGGGAGGGGAAGGGAGACCCAGTACTTC. Translated, it gives CASSQDEGSGRGRETQYF. This chain links TRBV14 with TRBJ2-5; 11 nucleotides match TRBD2. V shed 0 bases and J 5 bases; nucleotides not matched to a gene: 11. CDR3 size: 18 residues. From germline, CDR1 is SGHDN and CDR2 FVKESK.

The chain carries TRBV3-1 (or the pseudogene TRBV3-2) and TRBJ2-7, with TRBD1 matching 9 bases. J gave up 2 bases and V 2 bases, and 4 bases lay outside the gene matches. Germline CDR1 and CDR2: LGHDT and YNNKEL (reference sequence). The CDR3 is made up of 15 amino acids. CDR3: CASSQTGTGPYEQYF. Here the CDR3 DNA reads TGTGCCAGCAGCCAAACCGGGACAGGGCCCTACGAGCAGTACTTC.

The rearrangement joins TRBV5-1 to TRBJ2-1; 8 bases are shared with TRBD2. Germline V gene data show CDR1 as SGHRS and CDR2 as YFSETQ. Unmatched junction bases numbered 11, after V lost 3 bases and J lost 6 bases. This CDR3 is built from 16 residues. The CDR3 is CASSYGSGERGNEQFF. The CDR3 DNA reads TGCGCCAGCAGCTATGGTAGCGGGGAACGTGGCAATGAGCAGTTCTTC.

The V and J genes are TRBV7-3 and TRBJ2-3, with TRBD2 matching 14 bases. The CDR3 has 16 amino acids. The germline V gene encodes CDR1 SGHTA and CDR2 FQGTGA. The V gene end was trimmed by 5 bases and the J gene end by 3 bases; junction bases not matched to a gene: 4. The CDR3 sequence: CASSPTSGGATDTQYF. CDR3 in DNA: TGTGCCAGCAGCCCGACTAGCGGGGGGGCTACAGATACGCAGTATTTT.

The genes are TRBV18 and TRBJ2-2; TRBD2 matches 9 bases. V lost 0 bases to trimming and J lost 4 bases; unmatched junction nucleotides: 0. This CDR3 has 15 residues. CDR1 and CDR2 (germline): KGHSH, LQKENI. The CDR3 DNA is TGTGCCAGCTCACCACCTAGCGGGAGCACCGGGGAGCTGTTTTTT. It translates to CASSPPSGSTGELFF.

The rearrangement uses TRBV11-3 and TRBJ2-2; D perhaps matches TRBD2 (6 bases). Germline loops: CDR1 SGHNT, CDR2 YENEEA. The CDR3 covers 15 residues. V was shortened by 1 base and J by 6 bases, with 12 bases between the two germline ends. The CDR3 spells CASSLVGSVAGELFF. The CDR3 DNA sequence: TGTGCCAGCAGCTTAGTCGGGAGTGTGGCCGGGGAGCTGTTTTTT.

The V gene is TRBV5-4, the J gene TRBJ2-3; D perhaps matches TRBD2 (6 bases). The CDR3 length is 16 residues. CDR1 and CDR2 (germline): SGHNT, YYREEE (reference sequence). V was shortened by 2 bases and J by 1 base, with 14 bases between the two germline ends. CDR3 coding DNA: TGTGCCAGCAGCTTACGAATAGCGGCCCGCACAGATACGCAGTATTTT. Translating gives CASSLRIAARTDTQYF.

The V and J genes are TRBV11-2 and TRBJ1-6; TRBD1 might be the D (5 bases). This CDR3 comprises 15 residues. Trimming left V 1 base short and J 14 bases short, with 18 bases between. Looked up from germline, CDR1 is SGHAT and CDR2 is FQNNGV. For the CDR3, the DNA is TGTGCCAGCAGCTTAGTGACAGCCCCGGGTTCGTCCCTCCACTTT. It specifies CASSLVTAPGSSLHF.

The chain links TRBV7-9 to TRBJ1-3; D unclear. The V gene's germline CDR1 is SEHNR and CDR2 FQNEAQ (reference sequence). Trimming removed 2 bases at V and 1 base at J, with 9 bases between. The CDR3 is made up of 15 amino acids. This CDR3 is CASSLYPGSGNTIYF. The CDR3, as DNA: TGTGCCAGCAGCTTATATCCGGGTTCTGGAAACACCATATATTTT.

This chain connects TRBV27 to TRBJ2-1, with a weak D call TRBD2 (7 bases). CDR1 is MNHEY and CDR2 is SMNVEV in the germline V gene (reference sequence). The V end lost 8 bases, the J end lost 8 bases, and 16 bases lay between the germline ends. The CDR3 loop spans 13 amino acids. The CDR3 sequence is CASGPGGMYEQFF. The CDR3 DNA is TGTGCCAGCGGTCCGGGGGGCATGTATGAGCAGTTCTTC.

The J gene is TRBJ2-3, the V gene TRBV9; TRBD1 matches 7 bases. Germline V gene lookup returns CDR1 SGDLS and CDR2 YYNGEE. The CDR3 contains 17 residues. J was trimmed by 4 bases and V by 1 base; bases with no gene match: 12. The CDR3 nucleotides read TGTGCCAGCAGCGTATCCCTAGGACAGGTTCAATCAGATACGCAGTATTTT. Protein product: CASSVSLGQVQSDTQYF.